This T cell receptor beta chain was identified during a study of T cells in Graves' hyperthyroidism and ophthalmopathy (dated by TCRdb to about 2019). Background for the entire study: Peripheral blood samples were taken at the time of initial diagnosis, prior to any treatment. To identify distinguishing TCR V-J signatures, a discovery cohort of about 100 patients was used, comprising 43 with Graves' ophthalmopathy and approximately 58 with stable Graves' hyperthyroidism. Prospective prediction of ophthalmopathy was tested in an independent validation cohort of 18 to 20 hyperthyroidism patients and 15 to 17 patients who later progressed to ophthalmopathy. For training and testing, the approximately 92 patients in the discovery cohort were randomly divided in a 7:3 ratio. The study also compared thyroid tissue and blood T-cell repertoires from 6 or 7 Graves' hyperthyroidism patients. After blood sampling, hyperthyroidism patients were treated with methimazole at a starting dose of 30 mg daily, and ophthalmopathy patients were treated with high-dose intravenous methylprednisolone. TCR Vbeta CDR3 sequencing of approximately 140 peripheral blood samples (43 ophthalmopathy, 75 to 80 hyperthyroidism and roughly 17 progressor patients) is reported in the paper.

Of note for this clonotype: There is no known antigen for this receptor. A junction boundary mismatches the germline segment, possibly from a read error.

Broader findings and caveats from the paper: Blood samples also contained most of the expanded thyroid clonotypes (frequency above 0.001), which suggests that blood repertoires may reflect thyroid immune responses. In validation, the model predicted progression to ophthalmopathy with roughly 66% sensitivity and roughly 72% specificity, a median of 6.5 months before onset. No statistical method was used to set the sample size in advance, and investigators knew the group allocation. A 13 V-J signature model separated ophthalmopathy from stable hyperthyroidism, with approximately 87% sensitivity and roughly 81% specificity in cross-validation and 80%/75% in testing.

Reading from cysteine to phenylalanine, the CDR3 counts 15 amino acids. Kept here is only the CDR3 DNA, which spans 45 bases and is read in frame from base 1. CDR1 and CDR2 are read off the germline V gene as SGHAT and FQNNGV. Amplification of TCR beta CDR3 regions was carried out from RNA transcripts. For the first round of RT-PCR on the TCR CDR3, the HTBI primer set was used together with the Qiagen OneStep RT-PCR kit. Libraries were constructed in a second round of multiplex PCR, after which size selection and purification were performed. Sequencing of the libraries was done on an Illumina HiSeq2000 using paired-end 100 bp reads. Under the source paper's analysis protocol: SOAPnuke was used to process the raw data, removing reads that contained adapters or uncalled bases, had a mean Phred below 15, or lacked an exact match to the constant primer or identifier. High-quality paired reads were merged using COPE v1.2.5, and each unique nucleotide sequence was defined as a clonotype. Clonotypes were aligned to IMGT TRBV, TRBD and TRBJ reference segments using MiTCR v1.1. The analysis was restricted to V-J combinations with a frequency above 0.0001, which together covered around 99% of the repertoires. A TCS score was defined as the ratio of F50 (clonal expansion) to E x V (chaos), with BLOSUM62-based TCRdist applied between CDR3 peptides within each V-J. Welch's t-statistics and random forest reduced just over 500 V-J features to fewer than 15, which were used in a naive Bayes classifier (R e1071). TCRdb reran the public reads through fastp at Q25 and MiXCR, keeping productive beta chains. Every entry covers one CDR3 protein and lists the most common genes and DNA from its rows. These V and J calls originate from TCRdb's pipeline instead of the authors' own analysis. Within this sample are about 360,000 distinct CDR3 sequences, with roughly 25% of them counted one time only. The ten largest clones take up around 79% of the sample.

A patient counted as having stable Graves' hyperthyroidism if no progression to ophthalmopathy occurred over 18 months of follow-up. Hyperthyroidism patients were aged 18 to 65 years and newly diagnosed, with disease duration of less than 2 months. Any patient with an uncontrolled infection, another autoimmune disease, pregnancy or lactation was excluded. Diagnoses were based on clinical symptoms, serum thyroxine and TRAb, thyroid ultrasound and orbital computed tomography. Ficoll-Paque density gradient centrifugation was used to isolate PBMCs from about 9 ml of fresh peripheral blood. Total RNA was extracted with Trizol reagent, and quality was checked on an Agilent 2100 Bioanalyzer.

The receptor was isolated from a man in his forties or fifties with Graves' hyperthyroidism. Recombination connected TRBV11-2 to TRBJ2-3, with the D gene too uncertain to name. Sequencing was carried out using blood. The CDR3 in this case is CASSLAIQSTDTQYF. The nucleotide sequence reads as follows: TGTGCCAGCAGCTTAGCGATCCAGAGCACGGATACGCAGTATTTT. With the portions outside the CDR3 filled from the reference TRBV11-2 and TRBJ2-3 genes, the complete variable region becomes EAGVAQSPRYKIIEKRQSVAFWCNPISGHATLYWYQQILGQGPKLLIQFQNNGVVDDSQLPKDRFSAERLKGVDSTLKIQPAKLEDSAVYLCASSLAIQSTDTQYFGPGTRLTVL.